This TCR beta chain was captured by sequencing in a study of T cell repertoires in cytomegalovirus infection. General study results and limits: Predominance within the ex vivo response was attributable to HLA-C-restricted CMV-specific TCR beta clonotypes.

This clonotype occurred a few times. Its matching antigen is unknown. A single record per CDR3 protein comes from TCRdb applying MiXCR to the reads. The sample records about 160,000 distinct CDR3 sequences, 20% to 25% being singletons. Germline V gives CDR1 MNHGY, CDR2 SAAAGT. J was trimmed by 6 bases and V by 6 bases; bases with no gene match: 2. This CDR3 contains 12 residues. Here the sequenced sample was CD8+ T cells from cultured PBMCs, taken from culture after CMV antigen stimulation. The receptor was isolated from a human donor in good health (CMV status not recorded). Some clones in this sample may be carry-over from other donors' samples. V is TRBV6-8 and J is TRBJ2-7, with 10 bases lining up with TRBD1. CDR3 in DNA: TGTGCCAGCAGAAGGACAGGGGGCGAGCAGTACTTC. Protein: CASRRTGGEQYF.